The next 3 T cell receptor beta chains were all read from a single sample in a study of CD8 T cells in ankylosing spondylitis. Study conclusions and caveats: There was a TCR beta motif, made of 7 or 8 highly homologous variants, that appeared characteristic of ankylosing spondylitis blood.

Antigen specificity for these receptors is unknown. TCRdb itself ran the 5' RACE reads through MiXCR, one entry per CDR3 protein. The data show fewer than 550,000 distinct CDR3 sequences, less than 6% seen once. Source material: blood, either unsorted or a sorted T cell fraction (not recorded which). The source is a male donor with ankylosing spondylitis.

This clonotype showed up many times. The chain uses TRBV20-1 and TRBJ1-4, with 7 bases aligning to TRBD1. The V gene end was trimmed by 5 bases and the J gene end by 11 bases; junction bases not matched to a gene: 8. Germline CDR1 DFQATT, CDR2 SNEGSKA (reference sequence). There are 12 residues in the CDR3. The DNA for the CDR3 is TGCAGTGCTCAGACAGGGAGGTTCAAACTGTTTTTT. Protein sequence: CSAQTGRFKLFF.

This clonotype was seen a handful of times. The chain uses TRBV5-1 and TRBJ2-2, with a possible D match to TRBD1 (6 bases). V was shortened by 4 bases and J by 2 bases, with 12 bases between the two germline ends. Germline assignment: CDR1 SGHRS and CDR2 YFSETQ. The CDR3 loop spans 15 amino acids. The CDR3 here is CASSHQDSNTGELFF. DNA for the CDR3: TGCGCCAGCAGCCACCAGGACAGCAACACCGGGGAGCTGTTTTTT.

This clonotype showed up many times. J is TRBJ1-2 and V is TRBV7-2; 7 positions agree with TRBD1. After removal of 3 bases from V and 7 bases from J, the junction contained 2 bases not matched to a gene. CDR1 is SGHTA and CDR2 is FQGNSA in the germline V gene. CDR3 length: 12 residues. CDR3 in DNA: TGTGCCAGCAGCTTCAGACAGGGTGGCTACACCTTC. It codes for CASSFRQGGYTF.